The 20 T cell receptor beta chains below all came from one sample that was sequenced in a study of memory CD4+ T cells and cytomegalovirus serostatus. The sort gate was single viable CD3+CD4+CD8-CD45RO+ cells for memory CD4+ T cells. The data were produced by immunoSEQ multiplex PCR, yet TCRdb's version contains in-frame clones alone and is incomplete. The sample yields about 60,000 clones, roughly 84% seen once. The sample comprised memory CD4+ T cells from blood. The origin of the receptors is an adult in good health and CMV-seronegative. Some clones in this sample may be carry-over from other donors' samples.

The J gene is TRBJ2-2, the V gene TRBV28; D unresolved. Germline-derived CDR1 and CDR2 are MDHEN and SYDVKM. The CDR3 is 15 residues long. Trimming stripped 7 bases from V and 0 bases from J, with 12 bases between. The CDR3: CASNLPAANTGELFF. For the CDR3, the DNA is TGTGCCAGCAATCTTCCCGCCGCGAACACCGGGGAGCTGTTTTTT.

The V call is TRBV5-1, the J call TRBJ2-2, with a weak D call TRBD2 (6 bases). The CDR3 totals 15 residues. Deletions cut 6 bases from V and 1 base from J, with 13 bases between. Germline CDR1 SGHRS, CDR2 YFSETQ. The CDR3 bases are TGCGCCAGCAACTACTTGGGGGGGAACACCGGGGAGCTGTTTTTT. This codes for CASNYLGGNTGELFF.

The J gene is TRBJ2-3, the V gene TRBV9, with 9 bases fitting TRBD1. This CDR3 has 15 amino acids. With V trimmed by 4 bases and J by 5 bases, 8 bases remained unmatched. Germline V gene sequence: CDR1 SGDLS, CDR2 YYNGEE. CDR3 nucleotides: TGTGCCAGCAGCCCGAGGGACAGGGAGGGAGATACGCAGTATTTT. Amino acids: CASSPRDREGDTQYF.

The chain combines TRBV4-1 with TRBJ1-2; no clear D gene. CDR1 and CDR2 from the germline V gene are MGHRA and YSYEKL. Trimming took 4 bases from V and 8 from J, leaving 11 bases between them. The CDR3 spans 12 residues. The CDR3 reads CASSLTRGGYTF. The CDR3 nucleotides are TGCGCCAGCAGCCTAACTCGAGGCGGCTACACCTTC.

The V call is TRBV2, the J call TRBJ2-1, with 7 bases matching TRBD1. Per germline, CDR1 SNHLY and CDR2 FYNNEI. V lost 2 bases to trimming and J lost 12 bases; unmatched junction nucleotides: 13. The CDR3 is 15 residues long. CDR3 DNA sequence: TGTGCCAGCAGTGAAAGGGGACAGATAACAATGAGGCAGTTCTTC. This encodes CASSERGQITMRQFF.

This sequence joins TRBV6-5 and TRBJ2-1; 8 positions agree with TRBD2. This CDR3 is built from 15 residues. Germline V gene lookup returns CDR1 MNHEY and CDR2 SVGAGI. V lost 6 bases and J lost 4; bases outside the gene matches: 8. CDR3 nucleotide sequence: TGTGCCAGCAGGAAAGCTAGCGGGCAATACAATGAGCAGTTCTTC. It specifies CASRKASGQYNEQFF.

This chain connects TRBV19 to TRBJ1-4, with D perhaps matching TRBD1 (5 bases). The V and J ends lost 9 bases and 7 bases respectively, with 21 bases between them. Germline loops: CDR1 LNHDA, CDR2 SQIVND (reference sequence). The CDR3 length is 15 residues. The DNA for the CDR3 is TGTGCCAGCAAAAAAAACCACCGGGACGGTGAAAAACTGTTTTTT. Its protein product is CASKKNHRDGEKLFF.

This chain uses TRBV29-1 with TRBJ2-1; 9 bases are shared with TRBD1. The ends lost 6 bases at V and 3 bases at J; junction bases unmatched: 9. The CDR3 sequence is 15 residues long. Germline loops: CDR1 SQVTM, CDR2 ANQGSEA. The CDR3 DNA reads as TGCAGCGTCACTTCGGGACAGGGCGTCTACAATGAGCAGTTCTTC. It specifies CSVTSGQGVYNEQFF.

In this sample, this clone turned up a few times. The chain is built from TRBV7-2 and TRBJ2-3, with TRBD2 identical over 14 bases. CDR1 and CDR2 from the germline V gene are SGHTA and FQGNSA. V shed 3 bases, J shed 5 bases, and the junction held 10 bases outside the gene matches. The CDR3 has 18 amino acids. The DNA for the CDR3 is TGTGCCAGCAGCTTCGGGACTAGCGGGAGAAGACGGGGAGATACGCAGTATTTT. Translating gives CASSFGTSGRRRGDTQYF.

The chain joins TRBV5-1 to TRBJ2-6; no definite D call. Germline V gene data show CDR1 as SGHRS and CDR2 as YFSETQ. Trimming shortened V by 9 bases and J by 1 base, and 11 bases separated the two germline ends. CDR3 length: 14 amino acids. The DNA for the CDR3 is TGCGCCACCTCCTATGGATCTGGGGCCAACGTCCTGACTTTC. It codes for CATSYGSGANVLTF.

This chain joins TRBV6-1 and TRBJ2-7; D is possibly TRBD1 (6 bases). CDR3 length: 13 residues. V lost 4 bases and J lost 4, with 11 bases in between. Germline CDR1 reads MNHNS; CDR2 reads SASEGT. CDR3 sequence: CASSAGGGYEQYF. The CDR3 DNA sequence: TGTGCCAGCAGTGCTGGGGGCGGGTACGAGCAGTACTTC.

The V call is TRBV28, the J call TRBJ1-2; D gene unclear. V was trimmed by 8 bases and J by 4 bases, leaving 14 bases between them. The CDR3 loop spans 13 amino acids. Germline V CDR1 and CDR2: MDHEN, SYDVKM. In nucleotides, the CDR3 is TGTGCCAGCCACAGTGGGGTTATCTATGGCTACACCTTC. Translation gives CASHSGVIYGYTF.

A few counts support this clone. The chain is built from TRBV23-1 and TRBJ2-7, with D tentatively TRBD2 (5 bases). TRBV23-1 is recorded as an ORF, its role being uncertain. V gave up 0 bases and J gave up 1 base, with 16 bases separating them. This CDR3 is 17 amino acids long. The CDR3 region has the DNA TGCGCCAGCAGTCAATCGGATGGTGGGAGTGGATCCTACGAGCAGTACTTC. Translating it yields CASSQSDGGSGSYEQYF.

This chain links TRBV5-1 with TRBJ2-7; 8 bases fit TRBD2. There are 14 residues in the CDR3. The junction had 5 bases not matched to a gene; V was cut back by 4 bases and J by 2 bases. From germline, CDR1 is SGHRS and CDR2 YFSETQ. CDR3 nucleotides: TGCGCCAGCAGCCAAGCGGGAGCCCCCTACGAGCAGTACTTC. It encodes CASSQAGAPYEQYF.

The chain joins TRBV28 to TRBJ2-3, with a tentative D call TRBD1 (5 bases). V lost 10 bases to trimming and J lost 3 bases, with 11 bases between them. Germline assignment: CDR1 MDHEN and CDR2 SYDVKM. The CDR3 runs to 12 residues. The CDR3 is CAIQGRTDTQYF. The CDR3 DNA is TGTGCCATCCAGGGTCGGACAGATACGCAGTATTTT.

This chain connects TRBV10-3 to TRBJ1-2; D not certain. CDR3 length: 12 amino acids. V was shortened by 7 bases and J by 5 bases, with 11 bases between the two germline ends. Germline V gene sequence: CDR1 ENHRY, CDR2 SYGVKD. For the CDR3, the DNA is TGTGCCATCAACTCAGTACAGTATGGCTACACCTTC. Protein sequence: CAINSVQYGYTF.

This clone was observed once. The chain uses TRBV27 and TRBJ2-1; 12 nucleotides agree with TRBD2. With 4 bases clipped from V and 10 bases from J, the junction kept 5 bases outside the gene matches. CDR3 length: 14 residues. Germline lookup yields CDR1 MNHEY and CDR2 SMNVEV (reference sequence). The CDR3 sequence: CASSSGLAGWEQFF. The CDR3 DNA reads as TGTGCCAGCAGTTCAGGACTAGCGGGATGGGAGCAGTTCTTC.

The chain links TRBV30 to TRBJ2-2; D is perhaps TRBD2 (7 bases). There are 15 residues in the CDR3. V was clipped by 3 bases and J by 3 bases, with 14 bases between them. Germline V CDR1 and CDR2: GTSNPN, SVGIG (reference sequence). The CDR3 protein is CAWRGAGAHTGELFF. Here the CDR3 DNA reads TGTGCCTGGAGGGGGGCGGGAGCCCACACCGGGGAGCTGTTTTTT.

The chain uses TRBV28 and TRBJ2-5; TRBD2 matches 7 bases. V gave up 5 bases and J gave up 5 bases; unmatched junction bases: 8. Germline assignment: CDR1 MDHEN and CDR2 SYDVKM. The CDR3 contains 14 residues. CDR3 in amino acids: CASSERGRAETQYF. The CDR3 DNA is TGTGCCAGCAGTGAGAGAGGGAGGGCGGAGACCCAGTACTTC.

The chain links TRBV5-1 to TRBJ2-2; 9 bases match TRBD1. Germline V CDR1 and CDR2: SGHRS, YFSETQ. The CDR3 covers 17 residues. The trim removed 0 bases at V and 2 bases at J, leaving 5 bases unmatched. The CDR3, as DNA: TGCGCCAGCAGCTTGGCCCCGGGACAGGGAAACACCGGGGAGCTGTTTTTT. It yields the protein CASSLAPGQGNTGELFF.